The entry below gives a single T cell receptor (beta chain) sequence along with its context. Its antigen is not known. The treatment was: roughly 18 received Ad26.COV2.S at low or high dose, single or two shots; about 5 received placebo; per-sample allocation not given. All samples were drawn on day 63, counting from the first vaccine or placebo injection. The germline CDR1 and CDR2 sequences are MNHEY and SVGEGT. This CDR3 is 14 amino acids long. V was shortened by 0 bases and J by 4 bases, with 7 bases between the two germline ends. Some clones are missing from TCRdb's copy, which holds only in-frame ones; the method was immunoSEQ multiplex PCR. The sample includes about 350,000 clones, 70% to 90% seen only once; the top ten take roughly 3.5%. This sample stems from a study of Ad26.COV2.S vaccination and SARS-CoV-2 variants. Overall study: By the intramuscular route, Ad26.COV2.S was given once, or twice 56 days apart. The study's findings and limits: Those who received the vaccine showed greater spike-specific TCR breadth than those given placebo. Placebo and vaccine recipients had non-spike TCR breadth that was similar. Marked by substantial breadth, spike-specific CD8+ and CD4+ T cell responses were reportedly seen after vaccination.

The V and J genes are TRBV6-2 or TRBV6-3 and TRBJ1-5; D is unresolved. The sequence was collected from a person aged 18-65 years who received the Ad26.COV2.S COVID-19 vaccine or a placebo. This material consisted of peripheral blood, taken in a trial of Ad26.COV2.S vaccine versus placebo. CDR3 sequence (DNA): TGTGCCAGCAGTTACTCGGGGATAAATCAGCCCCAGCATTTT. This encodes CASSYSGINQPQHF.